Listed here is a single T cell receptor (beta chain). This sample was included in a study of blood T cell repertoires in COVID-19. At the level of the study: The samples span acute and convalescent COVID-19 from the United States, Italy and Spain.

This CDR3 spans 14 amino acids. The J segment lost 2 bases and the V segment lost 6 bases, leaving 4 bases of the junction unmatched. The germline CDR1 and CDR2 sequences are MNHEY and SVGEGT. Per the original data handling: The assay estimated nucleated cells by amplifying reference gene primers. Produced via immunoSEQ multiplex PCR; TCRdb's table is partial and in-frame only. The DNA was the basis for D and trimming; V, J and clone size are from that table. The sample carries approximately 150,000 clones, roughly 84% recorded once. Ages ranged from about 18 to 100 years, with residence in fewer than 25 US areas.

The source of this sequence is a man aged 50-59 years who had recovered from COVID-19. The rearrangement links TRBV6-2 or TRBV6-3 to TRBJ2-7; 10 nucleotides match TRBD1. The sample taken for sequencing was PBMCs or T cells enriched from blood (not recorded which). The CDR3 sequence is CASSPGQGTYEQYF. CDR3 nucleotides: TGTGCCAGCAGCCCGGGACAGGGGACCTACGAGCAGTACTTC.